This TCR beta chain was documented in a study of CD8 T cells in Susac syndrome. FACS was used to enrich TEMRA cells, whereas the CD8+ and CD4+ T cells were obtained by negative isolation. Random hexamers were used to reverse transcribe an amount of about 0.5 to 1 ug RNA. Each CDR3 protein is one row after TCRdb ran MiXCR on the immunoSEQ multiplex PCR reads. The sample contains 200,000 to 250,000 distinct CDR3 sequences, approximately 95% of which appear only once. This CDR3 spans 13 amino acids. Germline V CDR1 and CDR2: DFQATT, SNEGSKA (reference sequence). Trimming removed 4 bases at V and 7 bases at J, with 14 bases between.

The gene calls are TRBV20-1 and TRBJ2-1, with D possibly being TRBD1 (6 bases). The sequencing input was CD4+ T cells from PBMCs. This TCR derives from a human donor with multiple sclerosis. CDR3 sequence: CSAIYRDLNEQFF. CDR3 in DNA: TGCAGTGCTATCTACAGGGATCTTAATGAGCAGTTCTTC.